This passage covers 19 T cell receptor beta chains from one sample sequenced in a study of T cell responses to AZD1222 COVID-19 vaccine. Only in-frame clones appear in the TCRdb table, and some are missing; sequencing was by immunoSEQ multiplex PCR. The table shows 100,000 or so clones, with around 84% occurring only once. Sequenced material: peripheral blood, taken 28 days after the second AZD1222 dose. These receptors all come from an adult who received the AZD1222 COVID-19 vaccine.

This clone has only a few counts. The chain recombines TRBV28 with TRBJ2-5, with D possibly TRBD1 on 6 matching bases. Germline values: CDR1 MDHEN, CDR2 SYDVKM. Trimming took off 0 bases at V and 4 bases at J, with 15 bases between the two ends. The CDR3 totals 16 residues. The CDR3 loop reads CASSLWAGVDVETQYF. The CDR3 DNA reads TGTGCCAGCAGTTTATGGGCAGGGGTGGATGTAGAGACCCAGTACTTC.

J is TRBJ2-7 and V is TRBV19; TRBD1 matches at 8 bases. V lost 7 bases and J lost 1; bases outside the gene matches: 6. This CDR3 contains 14 residues. CDR1 is LNHDA and CDR2 is SQIVND in the germline V gene (reference sequence). The CDR3 DNA reads TGTGCCAGTACCCCGGACAGGGAGTCCTACGAGCAGTACTTC. Protein product: CASTPDRESYEQYF.

This clone was counted a few times. The chain couples TRBV28 to TRBJ1-5; 8 bases agree with TRBD1. The CDR3 has 15 residues. V dropped 3 bases and J dropped 5; count of bases not matched to a gene: 6. The germline V gene has CDR1 MDHEN and CDR2 SYDVKM. CDR3 sequence: CASSFISGGDQPQHF. The CDR3 nucleotides are TGTGCCAGCAGTTTCATATCAGGGGGCGATCAGCCCCAGCATTTT. Based on the CDR3 plus reference TRBV28 and TRBJ1-5, the full variable domain is DVKVTQSSRYLVKRTGEKVFLECVQDMDHENMFWYRQDPGLGLRLIYFSYDVKMKEKGDIPEGYSVSREKKERFSLILESASTNQTSMYLCASSFISGGDQPQHFGDGTRLSIL.

The chain carries TRBV20-1 and TRBJ2-7, with a weak D call TRBD2 (6 bases). CDR3 length: 13 residues. Germline V CDR1 and CDR2: DFQATT, SNEGSKA (reference sequence). V shed 3 bases and J shed 2 bases, with 11 bases lying between them. DNA of the CDR3: TGCAGTGCTAGTGACGGAGGGCCCTACGAGCAGTACTTC. It specifies CSASDGGPYEQYF.

The genes are TRBV4-2 and TRBJ1-5, with 7 positions matching TRBD1. The V segment lost 0 bases and the J segment 3 bases; nucleotides outside the gene matches: 8. Per germline, CDR1 LGHNA and CDR2 YNFKEQ. This CDR3 spans 17 amino acids. CDR3 in amino acids: CASSQDLRGQSNQPQHF. DNA for the CDR3: TGTGCCAGCAGCCAAGATTTAAGGGGACAGTCCAATCAGCCCCAGCATTTT.

V gene TRBV5-1 combines with J gene TRBJ1-1, with TRBD1 identical over 7 bases. Germline V gives CDR1 SGHRS, CDR2 YFSETQ. This CDR3 region has 14 residues. The junction had 9 bases not matched to a gene; V was cut back by 4 bases and J by 6 bases. The chain's CDR3 is CASSLRQGRSEAFF. For the CDR3, the DNA is TGCGCCAGCAGCCTACGACAGGGAAGGTCTGAAGCTTTCTTT. Looking up the rest from reference TRBV5-1 and TRBJ1-1 gives the full variable domain: KAGVTQTPRYLIKTRGQQVTLSCSPISGHRSVSWYQQTPGQGLQFLFEYFSETQRNKGNFPGRFSGRQFSNSRSEMNVSTLELGDSALYLCASSLRQGRSEAFFGQGTRLTVV.

The chain couples TRBV5-1 to TRBJ2-1; 10 nucleotides match TRBD1. V was clipped by 8 bases and J by 9 bases; unmatched bases: 11. CDR3 length: 14 residues. Germline CDR1 is SGHRS and CDR2 is YFSETQ. The CDR3 nucleotides read TGCGCCAGTGAGACAGGGGGCGAACCCAGTGAGCAGTTCTTC. Translated, it gives CASETGGEPSEQFF.

The V call is TRBV20-1, the J call TRBJ1-5, with TRBD1 matching 7 bases. The CDR3 covers 15 residues. Trimming cost V 3 bases and J 2 bases; bases outside gene matches: 7. Per germline, CDR1 DFQATT and CDR2 SNEGSKA (reference sequence). The CDR3 spells CSASGRGLGNQPQHF. CDR3 in DNA: TGCAGTGCTAGTGGGAGGGGGCTAGGCAATCAGCCCCAGCATTTT.

The chain is built from TRBV5-1 and TRBJ1-1; D gene unclear. This CDR3 has 14 residues. Germline-derived CDR1 and CDR2 are SGHRS and YFSETQ. The V and J ends lost 0 bases and 4 bases respectively, with 10 bases between them. The CDR3: CASSLAVLSTEAFF. DNA for the CDR3: TGCGCCAGCAGCTTGGCCGTATTATCCACTGAAGCTTTCTTT.

This chain uses TRBV27 with TRBJ2-2, with 10 nucleotides matching TRBD2. Germline V gene data show CDR1 as MNHEY and CDR2 as SMNVEV (reference sequence). The CDR3 runs to 18 residues. V lost 7 bases to trimming and J lost 3 bases; unmatched junction nucleotides: 14. CDR3 sequence: CASNQRGGGRGYTGELFF. In nucleotides, the CDR3 is TGTGCCAGCAATCAGCGGGGGGGCGGGCGAGGATACACCGGGGAGCTGTTTTTT.

This sequence joins TRBV28 and TRBJ2-3; 9 nucleotides agree with TRBD1. V gave up 7 bases and J gave up 0 bases; unmatched junction bases: 8. Germline CDR1 MDHEN, CDR2 SYDVKM. The CDR3 length is 16 residues. The CDR3, as DNA: TGTGCCAGCATAACCGGACAGGGGTCTAGCACAGATACGCAGTATTTT. This encodes CASITGQGSSTDTQYF.

In its sample, this clone was seen a few times. The chain couples TRBV29-1 to TRBJ2-7; 8 bases match TRBD1. Per the germline V gene, CDR1 is SQVTM and CDR2 is ANQGSEA. There are 14 residues in the CDR3. Unmatched junction bases numbered 7, after V lost 5 bases and J lost 1 base. CDR3 nucleotides: TGCAGCGTTAAACAGGGGGTCCCTTCCTACGAGCAGTACTTC. The encoded protein is CSVKQGVPSYEQYF.

The DNA of the CDR3 is TGTGCCTGGAGTCCCTCGGGACAGGGGGATCAGCCCCAGCATTTT. Encoded protein: CAWSPSGQGDQPQHF. The chain recombines TRBV30 with TRBJ1-5, with 11 bases aligning to TRBD1. In germline, CDR1 is GTSNPN, CDR2 SVGIG (reference sequence). J was trimmed by 5 bases and V by 2 bases; bases with no gene match: 5. CDR3 length equals 15 residues.

This sequence joins TRBV27 and TRBJ2-3, with D hard to call. The length of the CDR3 is 12 residues. Trimming left V 6 bases short and J 0 bases short, with 4 bases between. Germline CDR1 reads MNHEY; CDR2 reads SMNVEV (reference sequence). CDR3 residues: CASRPSTDTQYF. The CDR3, as DNA: TGTGCCAGCAGACCAAGCACAGATACGCAGTATTTT.

This clone was detected once. The chain is built from TRBV18 and TRBJ1-1; D gene ambiguous. Germline V gene sequence: CDR1 KGHSH, CDR2 LQKENI. V shed 4 bases and J shed 3 bases, with 15 bases lying between them. The CDR3 loop spans 15 amino acids. The CDR3 nucleotides read TGTGCCAGCTCACGGGTAGGATTTGGAGACACTGAAGCTTTCTTT. This sequence encodes CASSRVGFGDTEAFF. Full variable domain (remainder filled in from reference TRBV18 and TRBJ1-1): NAGVMQNPRHLVRRRGQEARLRCSPMKGHSHVYWYRQLPEEGLKFMVYLQKENIIDESGMPKERFSAEFPKEGPSILRIQQVVRGDSAAYFCASSRVGFGDTEAFFGQGTRLTVV.

This chain joins TRBV5-1 and TRBJ2-5; 7 nucleotides match TRBD1. Per the germline V gene, CDR1 is SGHRS and CDR2 is YFSETQ. V gave up 3 bases and J gave up 4 bases; unmatched junction bases: 12. The length of the CDR3 is 16 residues. The CDR3 DNA sequence: TGCGCCAGCAGCTCAGACAGGGCCGCCGGTAGAGAGACCCAGTACTTC. Residues: CASSSDRAAGRETQYF.

This clone was observed once. CDR3: CASRGPGHPYGYTF. In nucleotides, the CDR3 is TGTGCCAGCAGAGGACCGGGTCATCCCTATGGCTACACCTTC. This sequence joins TRBV28 and TRBJ1-2; D is uncertain. The CDR3 is 14 residues long. The V gene lost 6 bases and the J gene lost 4 bases, with 15 bases spanning the gap. The germline CDR1 and CDR2 sequences are MDHEN and SYDVKM.

The rearrangement joins TRBV5-1 to TRBJ1-1; D is uncertain. Trimming stripped 6 bases from V and 0 bases from J, with 9 bases between. The CDR3 contains 13 residues. Germline CDR1 and CDR2: SGHRS and YFSETQ. In nucleotides, the CDR3 is TGCGCCAGCAAATTACAAGTGAACACTGAAGCTTTCTTT. It specifies CASKLQVNTEAFF.

This clone was counted only a few times. CDR3 DNA sequence: TGTGCCAGCAGTGAAGTGGTGAACACTGAAGCTTTCTTT. Amino acid sequence: CASSEVVNTEAFF. The chain recombines TRBV6-1 with TRBJ1-1, with unresolved D. With 1 base removed from V and 0 bases from J, the gap between germline ends came to 3 bases. The CDR3 covers 13 residues. Looked up from germline, CDR1 is MNHNS and CDR2 is SASEGT.